These T cell receptor beta chains were read from a single sample in a study of sequential checkpoint blockade in melanoma. Clones were sequenced by immunoSEQ multiplex PCR, and TCRdb holds only the in-frame ones, with some missing. The sample holds under 13,000 clones, around 69% seen once. The starting material was CD8+ T cells sorted from blood (inferred from file names), obtained from a patient given nivolumab and ipilimumab in sequence. These receptors all come from a human donor with melanoma. CDR3s include the opening cysteine and the closing phenylalanine or tryptophan. Fields, in order: clone size, V gene, D gene, J gene, CDR3 DNA, CDR3 protein. A D gene is named only where the DNA matches it firmly. Size values are once, few and many counts, or a class for expanded clones, and some rows have none.

>NA|TRBV9|NA|TRBJ2-7
TGTGCCAGCAGCGTAGGGGACACCAACTACGAGCAGTACTTC
CASSVGDTNYEQYF
>NA|TRBV4-1|NA|TRBJ2-7
TGCGCCAGCAGCCAAGATCAGGGACTCAAATACGAGCAGTACTTC
CASSQDQGLKYEQYF
>NA|TRBV7-8|NA|TRBJ2-7
TGTGCCAGCAGCTTTCACTACGAGCAGTACTTC
CASSFHYEQYF
>NA|TRBV7-9|NA|TRBJ2-7
TGTGCCAGCAGCTTAGCGCGCGGGGTAGAGCAGTACTTC
CASSLARGVEQYF
>NA|TRBV19|NA|TRBJ1-3
TGTGCCACTTCGACAAACGTTGGAAACACCATATATTTT
CATSTNVGNTIYF
>NA|TRBV6-5|NA|TRBJ1-2
TGTGCCAGCAGTTACTCATCTGGACAGCTCATCTATGGCTACACCTTC
CASSYSSGQLIYGYTF
>NA|TRBV27|NA|TRBJ1-5
TGTGCCAGCAGTTGGGGAGGGAATCAGCCCCAGCATTTT
CASSWGGNQPQHF
>NA|TRBV29-1|TRBD1|TRBJ2-5
TGCAGCGTCCTGACAGGGGAAGAGACCCAGTACTTC
CSVLTGEETQYF
>NA|TRBV6-5|NA|TRBJ1-4
TGTGCCAGCAGTTACTTTCCGGGGGGAAGACTGTTTTTT
CASSYFPGGRLFF
>medium-sized|TRBV4-3|NA|TRBJ2-7
TGCGCCAGCAGCCAAGCCCCCCAGCGGATGCGGTACTTC
CASSQAPQRMRYF
>NA|TRBV7-9|NA|TRBJ2-7
TGTGCCAGCAGCTCAGGGTCCGCCTACGAGCAGTACTTC
CASSSGSAYEQYF
>NA|TRBV6-5|TRBD2|TRBJ2-7
TGTGCCAGCAGTTACTCGGCTAGCGGGTCCTACGAGCAGTACTTC
CASSYSASGSYEQYF
>NA|TRBV5-1|TRBD1|TRBJ1-4
TGCGCCAGCAGAGGTGGACAGGCTGCAACTAATGAAAAACTGTTTTTT
CASRGGQAATNEKLFF
>NA|TRBV9|NA|TRBJ1-6
TGTGCCAGCAGCGTAGCTTCCGGGGAGAGCTCCTATAATTCCCCCCTCCACTTT
CASSVASGESSYNSPLHF
>NA|TRBV4-3|NA|TRBJ2-7
TGCGCCAGCAGCCATGACCGACAGGTGACCTCCTACGAGCAGTACTTC
CASSHDRQVTSYEQYF
>NA|TRBV6-5|TRBD1|TRBJ2-5
TGTGCCAGCAGGCATCGAGGGACAGGGTGGGAGACCCAGTACTTC
CASRHRGTGWETQYF
>few|TRBV7-9|NA|TRBJ1-1
TGTGCCAGCAGCTTAGTAGAGGCCATGAACACTGAAGCTTTCTTT
CASSLVEAMNTEAFF
>NA|TRBV7-2|TRBD1|TRBJ1-6
TGTGCCAGCAGCTTAGTTGGACAGGGAAATGGTAATTCACCCCTCCACTTT
CASSLVGQGNGNSPLHF
>NA|TRBV14|NA|TRBJ2-5
TGTGCCAGCAGCCAAGAGGGAGAGGGGGTCCAAGAGACCCAGTACTTC
CASSQEGEGVQETQYF
>once|TRBV19|NA|TRBJ2-7
TGTGCCAGTAGTGGGCCTCAGGAAGGAGGGACCTACGAGCAGTACTTC
CASSGPQEGGTYEQYF
>NA|TRBV6-5|NA|TRBJ2-3
TGTGCCAGCCATCGCCGAACTAGCACAGATACGCAGTATTTT
CASHRRTSTDTQYF
>NA|TRBV20-1|NA|TRBJ1-4
TGCAGTGCGGAGGACGCGAACAAACTGTTTTTT
CSAEDANKLFF
>NA|TRBV4-1|TRBD2|TRBJ2-7
TGCGCCAGCAGCCAAGATTCCGGACTAGCGGGACTGTACGAGCAGTACTTC
CASSQDSGLAGLYEQYF
>NA|TRBV21-1|NA|TRBJ2-7
TGTGCCAGGGGACAGACGTACTCCTACGAGCAGTACTTC
CARGQTYSYEQYF
>medium-sized|TRBV7-9|NA|TRBJ1-3
TGTGCCAGCAGCTTAGAAGAGGACACCATATATTTT
CASSLEEDTIYF
>NA|TRBV2|TRBD2|TRBJ2-5
TGTGCCAGCAGTGCCTCTCTAGCGGGCCAAGAGACCCAGTACTTC
CASSASLAGQETQYF
>few|TRBV19|NA|TRBJ2-7
TGTGCCAGTAGTCCCCCCTCTTCCTACGAGCAGTACTTC
CASSPPSSYEQYF
>NA|TRBV19|NA|TRBJ1-6
TGTGCCAGTAGTATAGTGGGGCAGGGTGTTTCACCCCTCCACTTT
CASSIVGQGVSPLHF
>NA|TRBV15|NA|TRBJ2-1
TGTGCCACCAGCAGAGGGGCGGGCTATGAGCAGTTCTTC
CATSRGAGYEQFF
>NA|TRBV27|NA|TRBJ2-7
TGTGCCAGCAGTTTATTGTCGGGTACAGGTACTTCCTACGAGCAGTACTTC
CASSLLSGTGTSYEQYF
>NA|TRBV10-3|NA|TRBJ1-1
TGTGCCATCACTACGGCCCCTGCGGACACTGAAGCTTTCTTT
CAITTAPADTEAFF
>NA|TRBV7-6|NA|TRBJ1-2
TGTGCCAGCAGCTCGCAGGGGCCGTATGGCTACACCTTC
CASSSQGPYGYTF
>NA|TRBV29-1|NA|TRBJ2-1
TGCAGCGTTGAGTCAGGGACTTACAATGAGCAGTTCTTC
CSVESGTYNEQFF
>NA|TRBV6-6|NA|TRBJ2-3
TGTGCCAGCAGTCCGGTGGGACTCAATACGCAGTATTTT
CASSPVGLNTQYF
>NA|TRBV9|NA|TRBJ1-2
TGTGCCAGCAGCGTAGCCGGGAATAACTATGGCTACACCTTC
CASSVAGNNYGYTF
>once|TRBV18|NA|TRBJ2-7
TGTGCCAGCTCACCAGGGTCAGGCCGATCCTACGAGCAGTACTTC
CASSPGSGRSYEQYF
>NA|TRBV19|NA|TRBJ1-2
TGTGCCAGTAGCCCTATCAATGGCTACACCTTC
CASSPINGYTF
>NA|TRBV5-6|NA|TRBJ1-2
TGTGCCAGCAGCTTGGGACAGATGCGCTATGGCTACACCTTC
CASSLGQMRYGYTF
>NA|TRBV27|NA|TRBJ2-7
TGTGCCAGCAGTCCAGGACTCACCTACGAGCAGTACTTC
CASSPGLTYEQYF
>NA|TRBV11-3|NA|TRBJ2-6
TGTGCCAGCAGTCTACCTGGGGCCAACGTCCTGACTTTC
CASSLPGANVLTF
>NA|TRBV4-3|TRBD2|TRBJ2-3
TGCGCCAGCAGCCAAGAACTAGCGGGGGCCGGCACAGATACGCAGTATTTT
CASSQELAGAGTDTQYF
>NA|TRBV6-5|NA|TRBJ1-4
TGTGCCAGCAGTTACTCGACACTAGAGGGTGAAAAACTGTTTTTT
CASSYSTLEGEKLFF
>NA|TRBV27|TRBD1|TRBJ2-2
TGTGCCAGCAGTCAACGACAGGGGGGTTACGACACCGGGGAGCTGTTTTTT
CASSQRQGGYDTGELFF
>NA|TRBV7-9|TRBD1|TRBJ2-3
TGTGCCAGCAGCTTACCTACCGGGACAGGAGTGGTTACAGATACGCAGTATTTT
CASSLPTGTGVVTDTQYF
>once|TRBV4-1|TRBD1|TRBJ1-2
TGCGCCAGCAGCACTCGGACAGGGGGCAATGGCTACACCTTC
CASSTRTGGNGYTF
>once|TRBV5-1|NA|TRBJ1-2
TGCGCCAGCAGCTTGGGGGCAGGGACTAACTATGGCTACACCTTC
CASSLGAGTNYGYTF
>NA|TRBV7-9|NA|TRBJ1-1
TGCGCCAGCAGCTTGGAGTTGGGCACTGAAGCTTTCTTT
CASSLELGTEAFF
>NA|TRBV25-1|NA|TRBJ2-1
TGTGCCAGCAGTGAACCGGGGACTCAAGTCAATGAGCAGTTCTTC
CASSEPGTQVNEQFF
>NA|TRBV28|TRBD1|TRBJ2-1
TGTGCCAGCAGTACTTATAAGGAACAGGGGGCCCACTCCTACAATGAGCAGTTCTTC
CASSTYKEQGAHSYNEQFF
>NA|TRBV4-1|NA|TRBJ2-1
TGCGCCAGCAGCCAAAGACTAGACTACAATGAGCAGTTCTTC
CASSQRLDYNEQFF
>NA|TRBV7-2|NA|TRBJ2-7
TGTGCCAGCAGCTTAGTTACGCTAAACTACGAGCAGTACTTC
CASSLVTLNYEQYF
>NA|TRBV4-3|TRBD2|TRBJ2-2
TGCGCCAGCAGCCAATCCGCGAGCGGGAGTGGCGGGGAGCTGTTTTTT
CASSQSASGSGGELFF
>NA|TRBV11-2|NA|TRBJ2-7
TGTGCCAGCAGCCTTTGGGGGCTAAGTTCCGAGCAGTACTTC
CASSLWGLSSEQYF
>few|TRBV15|TRBD1|TRBJ2-2
TGTGCCACCAGCAGAGATGTGGCAGGGGGCGGGGAGCTGTTTTTT
CATSRDVAGGGELFF
>NA|TRBV15|TRBD1|TRBJ2-7
TGTGCCACCAGCAGTGGCGGGACAGGGCGGGAGCAGTACTTC
CATSSGGTGREQYF
>NA|TRBV27|NA|TRBJ1-2
TGTGCCAGCAGTTTATCGATGGGGGGGGCCAGTGGCTACACCTTC
CASSLSMGGASGYTF
>NA|TRBV28|NA|TRBJ1-6
TGTGCCAGCAGTGAACCGGAGACAGGCGAGGATTCACCCCTCCACTTT
CASSEPETGEDSPLHF
>NA|TRBV27|TRBD2|TRBJ2-4
TGTGCCAGCAGTTTGGGACTAGCGGGAGCCAAAAACATTCAGTACTTC
CASSLGLAGAKNIQYF
>NA|TRBV30|NA|TRBJ2-1
TGTGCCTGGAGTCCAGGATCCAATGAGCAGTTCTTC
CAWSPGSNEQFF